This T cell receptor (beta chain) was recorded in a study of blood T cell repertoires in COVID-19. About the research overall: The United States, Italy and Spain were the sources of the acute and convalescent COVID-19 samples. Sources were T cells, B-cell-depleted T cells, or PBMCs; the material itself was cDNA or gDNA.

V shed 0 bases and J shed 4 bases, with 12 bases lying between them. Germline V gene sequence: CDR1 LGHDT, CDR2 YNNKEL (reference sequence). The length of the CDR3 is 15 residues. Original processing methods: Reference gene primer amplification gave nucleated cell count estimates. The method was immunoSEQ multiplex PCR; TCRdb's version includes in-frame clones alone and lacks a portion of them. That table is the source of V, J and clone size, and D and trimming were worked out from the DNA. The sample includes about 240,000 clones, roughly four fifths of them seen just once. This receptor was obtained from a woman older than 75 with acute or convalescent COVID-19. The chain employs TRBV3-1 (or the pseudogene TRBV3-2) and TRBJ2-5, with D unclear. Sequenced: peripheral blood. This chain's CDR3 is CASSQDLERIETQYF. CDR3 coding DNA: TGTGCCAGCAGCCAAGATCTAGAGAGGATAGAGACCCAGTACTTC.